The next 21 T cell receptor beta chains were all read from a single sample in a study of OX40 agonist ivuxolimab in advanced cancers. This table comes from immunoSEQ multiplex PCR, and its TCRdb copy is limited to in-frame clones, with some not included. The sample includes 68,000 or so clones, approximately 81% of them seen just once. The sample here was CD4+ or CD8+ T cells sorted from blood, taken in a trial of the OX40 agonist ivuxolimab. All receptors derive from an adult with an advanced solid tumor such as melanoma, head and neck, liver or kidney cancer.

CDR3: CASSQDRGFYGYTF. The CDR3 coding sequence is TGTGCCAGCAGCCAAGATCGAGGATTCTATGGCTACACCTTC. The chain is built from TRBV14 and TRBJ1-2; D is undetermined. Germline CDR1 and CDR2: SGHDN and FVKESK. CDR3 size: 14 residues. The germline V and J ends were trimmed by 0 bases and 4 bases, with 9 bases remaining between them.

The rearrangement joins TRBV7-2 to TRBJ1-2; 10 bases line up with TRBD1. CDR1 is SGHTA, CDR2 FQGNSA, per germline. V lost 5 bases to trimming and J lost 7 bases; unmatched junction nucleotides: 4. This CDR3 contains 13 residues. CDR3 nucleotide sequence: TGTGCCAGCAGCCGGTGGACAGGGGGTGGCTACACCTTC. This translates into CASSRWTGGGYTF.

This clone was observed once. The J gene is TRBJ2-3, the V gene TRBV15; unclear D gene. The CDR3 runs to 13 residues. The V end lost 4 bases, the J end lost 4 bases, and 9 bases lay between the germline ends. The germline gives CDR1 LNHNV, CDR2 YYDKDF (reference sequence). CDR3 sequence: CATSKDFADTQYF. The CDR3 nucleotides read TGTGCCACCAGCAAAGACTTCGCAGATACGCAGTATTTT.

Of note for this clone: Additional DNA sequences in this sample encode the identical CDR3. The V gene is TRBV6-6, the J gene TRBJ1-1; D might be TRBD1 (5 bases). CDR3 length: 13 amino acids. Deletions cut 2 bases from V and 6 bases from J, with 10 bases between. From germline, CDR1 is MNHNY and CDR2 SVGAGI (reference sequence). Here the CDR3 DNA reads TGTGCCAGCAGTTACCAGGGCGCGGCTGAAGCTTTCTTT. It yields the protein CASSYQGAAEAFF.

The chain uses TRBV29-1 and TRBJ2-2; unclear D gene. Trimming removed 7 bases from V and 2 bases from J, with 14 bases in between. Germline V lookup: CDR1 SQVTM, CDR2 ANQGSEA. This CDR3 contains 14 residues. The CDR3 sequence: CSASRELNTGELFF. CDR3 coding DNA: TGCAGCGCCTCCCGTGAGCTCAACACCGGGGAGCTGTTTTTT.

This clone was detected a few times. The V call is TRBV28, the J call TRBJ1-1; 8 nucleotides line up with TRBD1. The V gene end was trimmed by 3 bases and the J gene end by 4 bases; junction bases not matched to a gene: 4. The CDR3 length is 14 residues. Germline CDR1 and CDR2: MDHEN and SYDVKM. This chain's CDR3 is CASSFRGQSTEAFF. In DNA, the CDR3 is TGTGCCAGCAGTTTCAGGGGGCAGAGCACTGAAGCTTTCTTT. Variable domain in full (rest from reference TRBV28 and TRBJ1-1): DVKVTQSSRYLVKRTGEKVFLECVQDMDHENMFWYRQDPGLGLRLIYFSYDVKMKEKGDIPEGYSVSREKKERFSLILESASTNQTSMYLCASSFRGQSTEAFFGQGTRLTVV.

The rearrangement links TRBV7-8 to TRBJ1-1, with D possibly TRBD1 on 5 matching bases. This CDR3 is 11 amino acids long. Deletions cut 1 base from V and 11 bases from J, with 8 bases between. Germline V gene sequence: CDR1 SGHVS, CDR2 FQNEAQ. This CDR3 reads CASSLDRTAFF. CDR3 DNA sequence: TGTGCCAGCAGCTTAGACAGGACGGCTTTCTTT.

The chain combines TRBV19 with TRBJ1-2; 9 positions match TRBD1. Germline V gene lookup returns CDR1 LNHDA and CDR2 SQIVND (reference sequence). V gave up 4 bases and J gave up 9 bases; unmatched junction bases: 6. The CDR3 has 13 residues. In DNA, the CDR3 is TGTGCCAGTAGTAGAGGGACAGGGTTTCGCTACACCTTC. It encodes CASSRGTGFRYTF.

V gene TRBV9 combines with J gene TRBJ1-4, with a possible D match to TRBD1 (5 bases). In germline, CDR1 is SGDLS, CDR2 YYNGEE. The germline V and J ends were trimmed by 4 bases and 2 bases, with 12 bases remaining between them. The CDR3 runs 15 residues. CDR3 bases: TGTGCCAGCAGCCCGGAGGGGCCGACTAATGAAAAACTGTTTTTT. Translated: CASSPEGPTNEKLFF. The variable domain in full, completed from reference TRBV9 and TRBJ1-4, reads DSGVTQTPKHLITATGQRVTLRCSPRSGDLSVYWYQQSLDQGLQFLIQYYNGEERAKGNILERFSAQQFPDLHSELNLSSLELGDSALYFCASSPEGPTNEKLFFGSGTQLSVL.

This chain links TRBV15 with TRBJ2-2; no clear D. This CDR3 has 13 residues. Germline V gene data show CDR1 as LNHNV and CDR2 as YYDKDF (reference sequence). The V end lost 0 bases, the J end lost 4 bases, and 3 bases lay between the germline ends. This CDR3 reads CATSRDITGELFF. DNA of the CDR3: TGTGCCACCAGCAGAGACATCACCGGGGAGCTGTTTTTT.

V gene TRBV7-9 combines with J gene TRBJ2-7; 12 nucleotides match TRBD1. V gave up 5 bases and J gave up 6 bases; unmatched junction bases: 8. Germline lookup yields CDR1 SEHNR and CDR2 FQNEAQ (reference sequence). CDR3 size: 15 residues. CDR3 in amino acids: CASSDTGTGGAEQYF. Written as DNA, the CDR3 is TGTGCCAGCAGCGATACCGGGACAGGGGGCGCCGAGCAGTACTTC.

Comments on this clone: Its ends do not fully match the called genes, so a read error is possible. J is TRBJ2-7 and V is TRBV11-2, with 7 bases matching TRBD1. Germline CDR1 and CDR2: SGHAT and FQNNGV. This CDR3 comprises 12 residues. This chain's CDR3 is CASSLSVGQTTF. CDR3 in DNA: TGTGCCAGCAGCTTAAGCGTGGGACAGACAACGTTC.

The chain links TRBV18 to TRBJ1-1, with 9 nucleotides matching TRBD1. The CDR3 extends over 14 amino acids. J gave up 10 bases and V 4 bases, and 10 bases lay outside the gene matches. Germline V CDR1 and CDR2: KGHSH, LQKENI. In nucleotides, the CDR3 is TGTGCCAGCTCACGACGGGCCACGACAGGGGGAGCTTTCTTT. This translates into CASSRRATTGGAFF. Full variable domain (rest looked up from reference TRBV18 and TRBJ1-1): NAGVMQNPRHLVRRRGQEARLRCSPMKGHSHVYWYRQLPEEGLKFMVYLQKENIIDESGMPKERFSAEFPKEGPSILRIQQVVRGDSAAYFCASSRRATTGGAFFGQGTRLTVV.

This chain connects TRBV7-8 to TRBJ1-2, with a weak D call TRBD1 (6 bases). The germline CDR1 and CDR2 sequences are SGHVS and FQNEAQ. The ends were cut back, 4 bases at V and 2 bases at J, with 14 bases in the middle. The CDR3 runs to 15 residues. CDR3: CASSSTGGANYGYTF. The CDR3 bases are TGTGCCAGCAGCTCCACTGGGGGCGCGAACTATGGCTACACCTTC. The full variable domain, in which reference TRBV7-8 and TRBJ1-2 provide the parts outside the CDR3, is GAGVSQSPRYKVAKRGQDVALRCDPISGHVSLFWYQQALGQGPEFLTYFQNEAQLDKSGLPSDRFFAERPEGSVSTLKIQRTQQEDSAVYLCASSSTGGANYGYTFGSGTRLTVV.

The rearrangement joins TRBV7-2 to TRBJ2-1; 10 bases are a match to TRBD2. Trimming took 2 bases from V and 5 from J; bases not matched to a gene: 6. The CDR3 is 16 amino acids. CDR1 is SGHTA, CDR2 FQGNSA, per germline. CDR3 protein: CASSLISTSGDNEQFF. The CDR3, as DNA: TGTGCCAGCAGCTTAATTAGTACTAGCGGGGACAATGAGCAGTTCTTC.

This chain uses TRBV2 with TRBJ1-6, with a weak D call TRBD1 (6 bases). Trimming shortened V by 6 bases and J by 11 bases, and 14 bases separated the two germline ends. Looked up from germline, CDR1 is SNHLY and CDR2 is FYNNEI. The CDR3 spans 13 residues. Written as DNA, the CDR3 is TGTGCCAGCAGAGGGGGGGGGAGGCCACCCCTCCACTTT. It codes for CASRGGGRPPLHF.

The CDR3 DNA reads TGTGCCACCAGCCATTCTGGCTCCACCTTTTATAATCAGCCCCAGCATTTT. It specifies CATSHSGSTFYNQPQHF. The chain links TRBV15 to TRBJ1-5; D gene ambiguous. Germline assignment: CDR1 LNHNV and CDR2 YYDKDF (reference sequence). The CDR3 consists of 17 residues. The V gene lost 5 bases and the J gene lost 4 bases, with 21 bases spanning the gap.

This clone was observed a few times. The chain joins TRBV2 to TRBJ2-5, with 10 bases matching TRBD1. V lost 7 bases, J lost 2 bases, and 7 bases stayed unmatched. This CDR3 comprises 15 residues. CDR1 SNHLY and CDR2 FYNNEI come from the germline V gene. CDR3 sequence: CASTDRGLRQETQYF. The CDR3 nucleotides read TGTGCCAGCACTGACAGGGGGCTACGTCAAGAGACCCAGTACTTC.

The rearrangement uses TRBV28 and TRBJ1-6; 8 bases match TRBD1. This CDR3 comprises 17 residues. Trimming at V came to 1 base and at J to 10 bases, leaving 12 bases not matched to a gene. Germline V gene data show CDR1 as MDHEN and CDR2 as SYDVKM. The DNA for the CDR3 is TGTGCCAGCAGTTTATACCCCGGGGACAGGCTATTGTCACCCCTCCACTTT. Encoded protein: CASSLYPGDRLLSPLHF.

This CDR3 reads CASSSVAPKGRYF. The CDR3 DNA sequence: TGTGCCAGCAGCTCTGTGGCCCCAAAAGGTCGGTATTTT. The chain recombines TRBV7-9 with TRBJ2-3; unclear D gene. The germline V gene encodes CDR1 SEHNR and CDR2 FQNEAQ (reference sequence). V dropped 4 bases and J dropped 14 bases, with 19 bases sitting between them. The CDR3 is 13 residues long.

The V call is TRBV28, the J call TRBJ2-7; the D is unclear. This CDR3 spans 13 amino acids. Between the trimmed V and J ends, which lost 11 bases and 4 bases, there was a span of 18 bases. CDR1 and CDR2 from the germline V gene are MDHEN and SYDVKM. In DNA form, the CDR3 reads TGTGCCTTCCTACAAGGGCTAAGGTACGAGCAGTACTTC. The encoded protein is CAFLQGLRYEQYF. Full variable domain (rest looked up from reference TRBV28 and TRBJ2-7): DVKVTQSSRYLVKRTGEKVFLECVQDMDHENMFWYRQDPGLGLRLIYFSYDVKMKEKGDIPEGYSVSREKKERFSLILESASTNQTSMYLCAFLQGLRYEQYFGPGTRLTVT.